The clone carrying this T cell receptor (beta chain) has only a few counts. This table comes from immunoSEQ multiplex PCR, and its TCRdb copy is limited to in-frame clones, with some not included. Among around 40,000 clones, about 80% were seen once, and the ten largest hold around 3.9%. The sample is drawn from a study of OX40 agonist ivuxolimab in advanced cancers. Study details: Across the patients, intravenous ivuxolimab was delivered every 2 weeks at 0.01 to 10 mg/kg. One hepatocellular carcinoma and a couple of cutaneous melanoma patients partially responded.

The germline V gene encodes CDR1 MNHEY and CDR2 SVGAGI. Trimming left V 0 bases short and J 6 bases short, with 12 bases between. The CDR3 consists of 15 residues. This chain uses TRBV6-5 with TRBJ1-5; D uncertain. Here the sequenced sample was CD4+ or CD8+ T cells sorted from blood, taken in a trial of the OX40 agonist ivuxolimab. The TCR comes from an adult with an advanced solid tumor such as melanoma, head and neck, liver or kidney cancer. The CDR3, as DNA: TGTGCCAGCAGTTACTCTCGACACAGCCGTCAGCCCCAGCATTTT. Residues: CASSYSRHSRQPQHF.